One TCR beta chain is described in this entry. Losses at the gene ends were 3 bases for V and 4 bases for J; bases not matched to a gene: 3. Germline V gives CDR1 SNHLY, CDR2 FYNNEI. CDR3 length: 15 residues. PCR primers comprised 60 Vbeta and 13 Jbeta primers. Data came from immunoSEQ multiplex PCR; TCRdb stores just in-frame clones and leaves some out. This sample has 60,000 to 75,000 clones; more than 60% occur once, and the top ten carry about 2.7%. This sample is drawn from a study of cytomegalovirus exposure and HLA in healthy donors. The clonotype originates from a woman aged 25 to 45 in good health and CMV-seronegative. The rearrangement uses TRBV2 and TRBJ2-1; 10 bases agree with TRBD2. Material for sequencing was PBMCs. The CDR3 DNA reads TGTGCCAGCAGTGACCTAGCGGGGGAATACAATGAGCAGTTCTTC. Amino acid sequence: CASSDLAGEYNEQFF. The full variable domain, completed using reference TRBV2 and TRBJ2-1, is EPEVTQTPSHQVTQMGQEVILRCVPISNHLYFYWYRQILGQKVEFLVSFYNNEISEKSEIFDDQFSVERPDGSNFTLKIRSTKLEDSAMYFCASSDLAGEYNEQFFGPGTRLTVL.